This T cell receptor (beta chain) was documented in a study of OX40 agonist ivuxolimab in advanced cancers. Background for the entire study: Ivuxolimab was a fully human IgG2 agonistic monoclonal antibody targeting the costimulatory receptor OX40 (CD134). Peripheral TCRbeta sequencing aimed to test whether ivuxolimab altered TCR sequence diversity and caused clonal T-cell expansion. The paper describes the monotherapy dose-escalation part (N ≈ 49 patients) of the phase I trial of ivuxolimab. Partial responses occurred in three dose-escalation patients: two with cutaneous melanoma and one with hepatocellular carcinoma. Among the 50 to 55 dose-escalation patients, about 20 had hepatocellular carcinoma, roughly 15 melanoma, 9 renal cell carcinoma and 9 head and neck cancer. Prior anti-PD-1, anti-PD-L1 or anti-CTLA-4 therapy was permitted, and checkpoint inhibitors had been received by approximately 39% of dose-escalation patients. The dose-escalation cohort was roughly 87% male with a mean age of around 62 years, ranging from roughly 20 to 80. Intravenous ivuxolimab was administered to patients every 2 weeks at six dose levels: 0.01, 0.1, 0.3, 1.5, 3 and 10 mg/kg. What the authors observed across the whole study: In the 0.1-3.0 mg/kg groups, partial responders had among the lowest normalized peripheral clonal expansion, particularly in CD8+ T cells. At doses of 0.1 to 3.0 mg/kg, clonal expansion of both CD4+ and CD8+ T cells in blood was seen between baseline and week 6. Low levels of normalized T-cell clonal expansion were also shown by some nonresponding patients. After ivuxolimab, more expanded clones were found on average in CD8+ T cells than in CD4+ T cells. The antigen specificity of the clonally expanded peripheral T cells was not determined.

The trial excluded patients who had a history of autoimmune disease or who were on systemic immunosuppression. Peripheral blood for TCR sequencing was collected from all dose cohorts at baseline, on cycle 4 day 1, and on cycle 7 day 1. The samples were taken from a phase I, first-in-human, multicenter, open-label dose-escalation trial of ivuxolimab. Adults with locally advanced or metastatic head and neck squamous cell, hepatocellular, melanoma or renal cell carcinoma were enrolled in the trial. Before TCR sequencing, CD4+ T cells and CD8+ T cells were sorted from peripheral blood as separate populations. In regard to this clone: The antigen this receptor binds is unknown. No qualities accompany the bases; no much larger clone lies one base away.

To sequence the TCRbeta CDR3 region, genomic DNA was isolated from the sorted cells. The immunoSEQ Assay was used for sequencing of TCRbeta CDR3 regions. This is the immuneACCESS table as TCRdb keeps it, with only in-frame sequences that have V and J called. A part of the clones is gone; compared with another copy, unresolved V genes explain less than half, and the rest is unexplained. The sample table contains roughly 56,000 clones; only one count was recorded for around 82% of them. The top ten clonotypes cover more than 3.5% of the sample. Trimming takes 3 bases from V and 5 bases from J, and the germline ends sit 10 bases apart. Measured from the cysteine to the phenylalanine, the CDR3 is 13 residues long. Just the 39-base CDR3 DNA is kept, in frame starting at base 1. As encoded in the germline V gene (reference sequence), CDR1 is MNHNY while CDR2 is SVGAGI.

This receptor chain uses TRBV6-6 and TRBJ1-2; the D gene cannot be named for sure. The sample consisted of CD4+ or CD8+ T cells sorted from blood, taken in a trial of the OX40 agonist ivuxolimab. The receptor comes from an adult with an advanced solid tumor such as melanoma, head and neck, liver or kidney cancer. This receptor carries the CDR3 CASSYSLGYGYTF. The DNA sequence follows: TGTGCCAGCAGTTATTCCCTAGGGTATGGCTACACCTTC.